The rows below give T cell receptor beta chains drawn from one sample of a study of blood T cell repertoires in COVID-19. Clones were read by immunoSEQ multiplex PCR, and TCRdb kept only the in-frame ones, dropping some. The sample holds about 110,000 clones, over 65% seen once. Sample: peripheral blood. These receptor sequences come from a woman at least 80 years old with acute or convalescent COVID-19. CDR3s include the opening cysteine and the closing phenylalanine or tryptophan. Fields, in order: J gene, clone size, V gene, D gene, CDR3 DNA, CDR3 protein. D genes are given only for firm matches. Part of the rows lack a size; the others show once, few, many or a class for expanded clones.

J gene: TRBJ2-7
clone size: .
V gene: TRBV6-1
D gene: .
CDR3 DNA: TGTGCCAGCAGTGATACCAGGATGTCCTACGAGCAGTACTTC
CDR3 protein: CASSDTRMSYEQYF

J gene: TRBJ1-1
clone size: .
V gene: TRBV5-1
D gene: .
CDR3 DNA: TGCGCCAGCAGCTTGGGACAGACCCTGAACACTGAAGCTTTCTTT
CDR3 protein: CASSLGQTLNTEAFF

J gene: TRBJ2-6
clone size: .
V gene: TRBV3-1/TRBV3-2
D gene: TRBD2
CDR3 DNA: TGTGCCAGCAGCCAAGGAATTAACCTAGCGGGTTTCTCTGGGGCCAACGTCCTGACTTTC
CDR3 protein: CASSQGINLAGFSGANVLTF

J gene: TRBJ2-3
clone size: .
V gene: TRBV3-1/TRBV3-2
D gene: .
CDR3 DNA: TGTGCCAGCAGCCAACTAGGCGCAGATACGCAGTATTTT
CDR3 protein: CASSQLGADTQYF

J gene: TRBJ1-1
clone size: .
V gene: TRBV6-6
D gene: .
CDR3 DNA: TGTGCCAGCAGTTACCGGAGGGATGGAGCTTTCTTT
CDR3 protein: CASSYRRDGAFF

J gene: TRBJ1-1
clone size: .
V gene: TRBV9
D gene: .
CDR3 DNA: TGTGCCAGCAGCGTATTCCCCGAGGGTGAAGCTTTCTTT
CDR3 protein: CASSVFPEGEAFF

J gene: TRBJ2-6
clone size: .
V gene: TRBV19
D gene: .
CDR3 DNA: TGTGCCAGTACCTCCCCCAGGGTGACTGGGGCCAACGTCCTGACTTTC
CDR3 protein: CASTSPRVTGANVLTF

J gene: TRBJ2-3
clone size: .
V gene: TRBV28
D gene: .
CDR3 DNA: TGTGCCAGCAGTTTCTCGGGCGGGTTAAGCACAGATACGCAGTATTTT
CDR3 protein: CASSFSGGLSTDTQYF

J gene: TRBJ2-7
clone size: .
V gene: TRBV7-2
D gene: .
CDR3 DNA: TGTGCCAGCAGCCCCCCGGTAAGAGACGAGCAGTACTTC
CDR3 protein: CASSPPVRDEQYF

J gene: TRBJ2-3
clone size: .
V gene: TRBV18
D gene: TRBD2
CDR3 DNA: TGTGCCAGCTCACTCACTAGCGGGGGCACAGATACGCAGTATTTT
CDR3 protein: CASSLTSGGTDTQYF

J gene: TRBJ1-5
clone size: .
V gene: TRBV5-1
D gene: .
CDR3 DNA: TGCGCCAGCAGCTTTTCAGGGGATAGCAATCAGCCCCAGCATTTT
CDR3 protein: CASSFSGDSNQPQHF

J gene: TRBJ2-7
clone size: .
V gene: TRBV19
D gene: TRBD1
CDR3 DNA: TGTGCCAGTAGGCCGGGACAGAAATACGAGCAGTACTTC
CDR3 protein: CASRPGQKYEQYF

J gene: TRBJ2-7
clone size: .
V gene: TRBV6-5
D gene: TRBD1
CDR3 DNA: TGTGCCAGCAGTTCGGGACAGGGGACTGGCTACGAGCAGTACTTC
CDR3 protein: CASSSGQGTGYEQYF

J gene: TRBJ2-7
clone size: .
V gene: TRBV18
D gene: .
CDR3 DNA: TGTGCCAGCTCACCACGGCCAACCTACGAGCAGTACTTC
CDR3 protein: CASSPRPTYEQYF

J gene: TRBJ1-6
clone size: .
V gene: TRBV18
D gene: .
CDR3 DNA: TGTGCCAGCTCACCTGGGGCATTGGCCGCAGGGCTACACTTT
CDR3 protein: CASSPGALAAGLHF

J gene: TRBJ2-2
clone size: .
V gene: TRBV7-3
D gene: .
CDR3 DNA: TGTGCCAGCAGCTTAGTTCCGGGGGAGCTGTTTTTT
CDR3 protein: CASSLVPGELFF

J gene: TRBJ2-1
clone size: .
V gene: TRBV6-1
D gene: TRBD2
CDR3 DNA: TGTGCCAGCATTGAAGCGGGAGGCAACAATGAGCAGTTCTTC
CDR3 protein: CASIEAGGNNEQFF

J gene: TRBJ1-3
clone size: .
V gene: TRBV7-8
D gene: .
CDR3 DNA: TGTGCCAGCAGCTCTAGAGACGGGGTATATGGAAACACCATATATTTT
CDR3 protein: CASSSRDGVYGNTIYF

J gene: TRBJ2-7
clone size: .
V gene: TRBV12-3/TRBV12-4
D gene: TRBD1
CDR3 DNA: TGTGCCAGCAGTTTAGTGGGACAGGGTTTCTACTTC
CDR3 protein: CASSLVGQGFYF

J gene: TRBJ2-7
clone size: few
V gene: TRBV7-9
D gene: .
CDR3 DNA: TGTGCCAGCAGCTCGAAAAGGGAGCCTTACGAGCAGTACTTC
CDR3 protein: CASSSKREPYEQYF

J gene: TRBJ1-1
clone size: .
V gene: TRBV6-5
D gene: .
CDR3 DNA: TGTGCCAGCACTACTACGACGGGTCCCACTGAAGCTTTCTTT
CDR3 protein: CASTTTTGPTEAFF

J gene: TRBJ1-2
clone size: .
V gene: TRBV27
D gene: .
CDR3 DNA: TGTGCCACCAGTCCGGGGGGAGGGCTCTATGGCTACACCTTC
CDR3 protein: CATSPGGGLYGYTF

J gene: TRBJ1-5
clone size: .
V gene: TRBV6-1
D gene: .
CDR3 DNA: TGTGCCAGCAGTCCCCGACATCTTAGCAATCAGCCCCAGCATTTT
CDR3 protein: CASSPRHLSNQPQHF

J gene: TRBJ2-7
clone size: .
V gene: TRBV13
D gene: .
CDR3 DNA: TGTGCCAGCAGCTTAAGGGGGAGAGTGTACGAGCAGTACTTC
CDR3 protein: CASSLRGRVYEQYF

J gene: TRBJ2-3
clone size: .
V gene: TRBV18
D gene: .
CDR3 DNA: TGTGCCAGCTCACCACAGGAGGGTAGCACAGATACGCAGTATTTT
CDR3 protein: CASSPQEGSTDTQYF

J gene: TRBJ1-2
clone size: .
V gene: TRBV6-6
D gene: .
CDR3 DNA: TGTGCCAGCAGTTACGGCAGGTCGAGCTATGGCTACACCTTC
CDR3 protein: CASSYGRSSYGYTF

J gene: TRBJ2-5
clone size: .
V gene: TRBV3-1/TRBV3-2
D gene: TRBD2
CDR3 DNA: TGTGCCAGCAGTCCGACTAGCCGAGAGACCCAGTACTTC
CDR3 protein: CASSPTSRETQYF

J gene: TRBJ1-4
clone size: .
V gene: TRBV6-5
D gene: TRBD1
CDR3 DNA: TGTGCCAGCAGTTCTACAGGGGGCTCAACTAATGAAAAACTGTTTTTT
CDR3 protein: CASSSTGGSTNEKLFF

J gene: TRBJ2-3
clone size: .
V gene: TRBV5-4
D gene: .
CDR3 DNA: TGTGCCAGCACCTTGACTAGCACAGATACGCAGTATTTT
CDR3 protein: CASTLTSTDTQYF

J gene: TRBJ1-2
clone size: .
V gene: TRBV7-8
D gene: .
CDR3 DNA: TGTGCCAGCAGCACACAGGGTGGGGATGGCTACACCTTC
CDR3 protein: CASSTQGGDGYTF

J gene: TRBJ2-5
clone size: .
V gene: TRBV4-2
D gene: .
CDR3 DNA: TGTGCCAGCAGCCAATCTACGGGGAGTGGGGAGACCCAGTACTTC
CDR3 protein: CASSQSTGSGETQYF

J gene: TRBJ1-2
clone size: .
V gene: TRBV3-1/TRBV3-2
D gene: TRBD1
CDR3 DNA: TGTGCCAGCAGCCCCCGCGGACAGGATGGCTACACCTTC
CDR3 protein: CASSPRGQDGYTF

J gene: TRBJ2-1
clone size: .
V gene: TRBV19
D gene: TRBD2
CDR3 DNA: TGTGCCCCGAGGTACGGAGCAGATCTGACTAGCGTCAATGAGCAGTTCTTC
CDR3 protein: CAPRYGADLTSVNEQFF

J gene: TRBJ2-3
clone size: few
V gene: TRBV11-3
D gene: TRBD2
CDR3 DNA: TGTGCCAGCAGCTTAGATCCTGCTAGCGGGAGTGATACGCAGTATTTT
CDR3 protein: CASSLDPASGSDTQYF

J gene: TRBJ1-5
clone size: .
V gene: TRBV2
D gene: TRBD1
CDR3 DNA: TGTGCCAGCAGTGGGACAGGTGGGAATCAGCCCCAGCATTTT
CDR3 protein: CASSGTGGNQPQHF

J gene: TRBJ2-3
clone size: .
V gene: TRBV4-2
D gene: TRBD2
CDR3 DNA: TGTGCCAGCAGCCAAGTGGGGGGGTATGTTAGCGGAAGCACAGATACGCAGTATTTT
CDR3 protein: CASSQVGGYVSGSTDTQYF

J gene: TRBJ2-3
clone size: .
V gene: TRBV5-4
D gene: TRBD2
CDR3 DNA: TGTGCCAGCAGCTTTGCAGGCCCTAGCGGGAGCGGGGATACGCAGTATTTT
CDR3 protein: CASSFAGPSGSGDTQYF

J gene: TRBJ1-3
clone size: .
V gene: TRBV30
D gene: .
CDR3 DNA: TGTGCCTGGACCCAGGGAAATGGAAACACCATATATTTT
CDR3 protein: CAWTQGNGNTIYF